One and the same sample provided the 5 T cell receptor beta chains below, sequenced in a study of a mutant IDH1 vaccine in newly diagnosed glioma. Libraries were prepared by immunoSEQ multiplex PCR; TCRdb keeps only in-frame clonotypes and omits some of them. The sample records nearly 70,000 clones, approximately 85% being singletons. The time point denotes: baseline, week 1 (first vaccination visit). Treatment meaning: pre-vaccination baseline after standard-of-care therapy. The sequences come from PBMCs, collected from a glioma patient treated with radiotherapy, temozolomide or both. The receptor set was obtained from a man aged 50 to 60 with glioma.

V is TRBV9 and J is TRBJ2-6, with D perhaps assigned TRBD1 or TRBD2 (5 bases each). The CDR3 consists of 19 residues. Looked up from germline, CDR1 is SGDLS and CDR2 is YYNGEE. Between the trimmed V and J ends, which lost 1 base and 2 bases, there was a span of 19 bases. Here the CDR3 DNA reads TGTGCCAGCAGCGTAAAGGTACAGGCCTCGGGGACTGGGGCCAACGTCCTGACTTTC. This gives the protein CASSVKVQASGTGANVLTF.

This chain joins TRBV30 and TRBJ1-4; 9 positions match TRBD1. The length of the CDR3 is 15 residues. The V and J ends lost 1 base and 7 bases, in that order; junction bases with no gene match: 7. The germline CDR1 and CDR2 sequences are GTSNPN and SVGIG (reference sequence). In DNA, the CDR3 is TGTGCCTGGAGTGAACTACAGGGGGCAGGTGAAAAACTGTTTTTT. The encoded protein is CAWSELQGAGEKLFF. Based on the CDR3 plus reference TRBV30 and TRBJ1-4, the full variable domain is SQTIHQWPATLVQPVGSPLSLECTVEGTSNPNLYWYRQAAGRGLQLLFYSVGIGQISSEVPQNLSASRPQDRQFILSSKKLLLSDSGFYLCAWSELQGAGEKLFFGSGTQLSVL.

The chain uses TRBV5-6 and TRBJ2-7; TRBD2 might be the D (7 bases). Germline CDR1 SGHDT, CDR2 YYEEEE. The germline V and J ends were trimmed by 4 bases and 0 bases, with 11 bases remaining between them. The CDR3 runs 14 residues. The CDR3 region has the DNA TGTGCCAGCAGCCCGGGGGGCAGCTCCTACGAGCAGTACTTC. Protein product: CASSPGGSSYEQYF. Supplemented by reference TRBV5-6 and TRBJ2-7, the full variable domain reads DAGVTQSPTHLIKTRGQQVTLRCSPKSGHDTVSWYQQALGQGPQFIFQYYEEEERQRGNFPDRFSGHQFPNYSSELNVNALLLGDSALYLCASSPGGSSYEQYFGPGTRLTVT.

This clone was seen once. This chain uses TRBV30 with TRBJ1-3; tentatively, D is TRBD1 (6 bases). V dropped 4 bases and J dropped 8 bases, with 18 bases sitting between them. CDR1 GTSNPN and CDR2 SVGIG come from the germline V gene (reference sequence). The CDR3 loop spans 14 amino acids. As DNA, the CDR3 is TGTGCCTGGACAGATGGGCAGGGGTGGCACACCATATATTTT. Its protein is CAWTDGQGWHTIYF.

This rearrangement joins TRBV29-1 to TRBJ2-5; D is unresolved. The CDR3 has 13 residues. Trimming cost V 7 bases and J 5 bases, with 17 bases left between them. In germline, CDR1 is SQVTM, CDR2 ANQGSEA. Here the CDR3 DNA reads TGCAGCGGGCACTCGCCGGAGAGGGAGACCCAGTACTTC. It yields the protein CSGHSPERETQYF.